These T cell receptor beta chains were read from a single sample in a study of shared clonotypes between healthy human individuals. The repertoire was sequenced with immunoSEQ multiplex PCR; TCRdb's copy has only in-frame clones and lacks some. Here the sample spans 2 million to 3 million clones, over 85% being singletons. The sequenced sample was naive CD4+ T cells from PBMCs. The receptors were gathered from a man aged 18 to 35 in good health. Some clones in this sample may be carry-over from other donors' samples. CDR3s include the opening cysteine and the closing phenylalanine or tryptophan. The order of the fields is CDR3 protein, CDR3 DNA, V gene, J gene, clone size, D gene. A D gene is named only where the DNA matches it firmly. Rows give clone size only sometimes, using once, few, many, or a class for an expanded clone.

cdr3_aa: CAWTLGIATNEKLFF; cdr3_nt: TGTGCCTGGACCCTTGGGATTGCAACTAATGAAAAACTGTTTTTT; v_call: TRBV30; j_call: TRBJ1-4; clone_size: NA; d_call: NA
cdr3_aa: CASGLGGRGEQFF; cdr3_nt: TGTGCTAGTGGTTTAGGCGGGAGAGGTGAGCAGTTCTTC; v_call: TRBV12-5; j_call: TRBJ2-1; clone_size: NA; d_call: TRBD2
cdr3_aa: CASSDLNRDTGELFF; cdr3_nt: TGTGCCAGCAGCGATTTAAACAGGGACACCGGGGAGCTGTTTTTT; v_call: TRBV28; j_call: TRBJ2-2; clone_size: once; d_call: NA
cdr3_aa: CASTGAGEQFF; cdr3_nt: TGTGCCAGCACGGGGGCGGGTGAGCAGTTCTTC; v_call: TRBV27; j_call: TRBJ2-1; clone_size: NA; d_call: NA
cdr3_aa: CASSLSGGLTGELFF; cdr3_nt: TGTGCCAGCAGTTTATCGGGGGGCCTCACCGGGGAGCTGTTTTTT; v_call: TRBV27; j_call: TRBJ2-2; clone_size: once; d_call: NA
cdr3_aa: CASSRQAGENTGELFF; cdr3_nt: TGTGCCAGCAGCCGGCAGGCGGGAGAGAACACCGGGGAGCTGTTTTTT; v_call: TRBV5-5; j_call: TRBJ2-2; clone_size: NA; d_call: TRBD2
cdr3_aa: CASRPGGYTEAFF; cdr3_nt: TGTGCCAGTAGGCCGGGGGGGTACACTGAAGCTTTCTTT; v_call: TRBV19; j_call: TRBJ1-1; clone_size: once; d_call: NA
cdr3_aa: CASSVAGTGVYEQYF; cdr3_nt: TGCGCCAGCAGCGTAGCCGGGACAGGGGTCTACGAGCAGTACTTC; v_call: TRBV5-1; j_call: TRBJ2-7; clone_size: NA; d_call: TRBD1
cdr3_aa: CASSPWNSGANTEAFF; cdr3_nt: TGTGCCAGCAGTCCTTGGAACTCAGGGGCGAACACTGAAGCTTTCTTT; v_call: TRBV28; j_call: TRBJ1-1; clone_size: NA; d_call: NA
cdr3_aa: CASRPGGSSYEQYF; cdr3_nt: TGCGCCAGCAGGCCGGGGGGGAGCTCCTACGAGCAGTACTTC; v_call: TRBV5-1; j_call: TRBJ2-7; clone_size: NA; d_call: TRBD2
cdr3_aa: CASLSGVTEAFF; cdr3_nt: TGTGCCAGCTTAAGCGGGGTCACTGAAGCTTTCTTT; v_call: TRBV2; j_call: TRBJ1-1; clone_size: NA; d_call: NA
cdr3_aa: CASSGRSGHYEQYF; cdr3_nt: TGTGCCAGTAGCGGGAGGTCGGGCCACTACGAGCAGTACTTC; v_call: TRBV19; j_call: TRBJ2-7; clone_size: NA; d_call: TRBD2
cdr3_aa: CASRSRLDTYEQYF; cdr3_nt: TGTGCCAGCAGAAGTCGACTCGATACCTACGAGCAGTACTTC; v_call: TRBV6-6; j_call: TRBJ2-7; clone_size: NA; d_call: NA
cdr3_aa: CASSSLIGETQYF; cdr3_nt: TGTGCCAGCAGCTCGTTGATAGGAGAGACCCAGTACTTC; v_call: TRBV7-3; j_call: TRBJ2-5; clone_size: NA; d_call: NA
cdr3_aa: CASTVQPGGIDEQFF; cdr3_nt: TGTGCCAGCACTGTACAGCCGGGAGGGATCGATGAGCAGTTCTTC; v_call: TRBV6-1; j_call: TRBJ2-1; clone_size: NA; d_call: TRBD2
cdr3_aa: CASSPTYNEQFF; cdr3_nt: TGTGCCAGCAGCCCCACCTACAATGAGCAGTTCTTC; v_call: TRBV2; j_call: TRBJ2-1; clone_size: NA; d_call: NA
cdr3_aa: CASTLGTSGTYPTYEQYF; cdr3_nt: TGTGCCAGCACCCTGGGGACTAGCGGGACGTACCCCACCTACGAGCAGTACTTC; v_call: TRBV28; j_call: TRBJ2-7; clone_size: once; d_call: TRBD2
cdr3_aa: CASSPCGTSSSYEQYF; cdr3_nt: TGTGCCAGCAGCCCCTGCGGGACCTCAAGCTCCTACGAGCAGTACTTC; v_call: TRBV21-1; j_call: TRBJ2-7; clone_size: NA; d_call: NA
cdr3_aa: CASTTFLTQGEAFF; cdr3_nt: TGTGCCAGCACCACTTTCCTGACCCAGGGGGAAGCTTTCTTT; v_call: TRBV5-4; j_call: TRBJ1-1; clone_size: NA; d_call: NA
cdr3_aa: CASSLGSGSFYEQYF; cdr3_nt: TGTGCCAGCAGCTTAGGAAGCGGGAGTTTTTACGAGCAGTACTTC; v_call: TRBV7-2; j_call: TRBJ2-7; clone_size: NA; d_call: TRBD2
cdr3_aa: CASSQGSSTDTQYF; cdr3_nt: TGTGCCAGCAGCCAAGGTAGTAGCACAGATACGCAGTATTTT; v_call: TRBV4-2; j_call: TRBJ2-3; clone_size: NA; d_call: NA
cdr3_aa: CASRGLAEETQYF; cdr3_nt: TGTGCCAGCCGTGGACTAGCAGAAGAGACCCAGTACTTC; v_call: TRBV6-1; j_call: TRBJ2-5; clone_size: NA; d_call: TRBD2
cdr3_aa: CASSSPGSYEQYF; cdr3_nt: TGCGCCAGCAGCTCGCCGGGTTCCTACGAGCAGTACTTC; v_call: TRBV5-1; j_call: TRBJ2-7; clone_size: NA; d_call: NA
cdr3_aa: CASSPSGVQDTQYF; cdr3_nt: TGTGCCAGCAGCCCTTCGGGGGTACAGGATACGCAGTATTTT; v_call: TRBV7-3; j_call: TRBJ2-3; clone_size: once; d_call: NA